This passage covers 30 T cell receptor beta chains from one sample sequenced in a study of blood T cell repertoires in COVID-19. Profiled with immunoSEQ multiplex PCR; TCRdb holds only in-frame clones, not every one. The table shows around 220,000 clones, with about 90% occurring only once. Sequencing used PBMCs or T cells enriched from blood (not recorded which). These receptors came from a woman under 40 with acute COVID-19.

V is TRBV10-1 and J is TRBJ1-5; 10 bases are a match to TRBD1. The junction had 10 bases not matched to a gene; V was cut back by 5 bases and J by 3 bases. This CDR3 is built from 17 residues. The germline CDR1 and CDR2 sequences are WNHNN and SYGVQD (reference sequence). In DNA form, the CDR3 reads TGCGCCAGCAGTCTTCGAAACGGGACAGGGGTCAATCAGCCCCAGCATTTT. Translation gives CASSLRNGTGVNQPQHF.

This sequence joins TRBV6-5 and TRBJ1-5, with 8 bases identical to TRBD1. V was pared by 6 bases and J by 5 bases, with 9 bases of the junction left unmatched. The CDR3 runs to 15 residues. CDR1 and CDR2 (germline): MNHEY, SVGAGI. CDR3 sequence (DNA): TGTGCCAGCAGACGAGGACAGGGCCTTTATCAGCCCCAGCATTTT. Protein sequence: CASRRGQGLYQPQHF.

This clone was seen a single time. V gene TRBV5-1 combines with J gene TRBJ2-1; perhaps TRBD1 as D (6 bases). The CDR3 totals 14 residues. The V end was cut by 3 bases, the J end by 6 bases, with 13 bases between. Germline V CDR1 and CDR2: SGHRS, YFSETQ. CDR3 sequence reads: CASSSLQGSNEQFF. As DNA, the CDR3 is TGCGCCAGCAGCTCTTTACAGGGCAGCAATGAGCAGTTCTTC.

CDR3 sequence (DNA): TGTGCCAGCTCACCCTCGCGGGGGGTGGGGACTGAAGCTTTCTTT. Its protein product is CASSPSRGVGTEAFF. The chain is built from TRBV18 and TRBJ1-1; a possible D gene is TRBD1 (5 bases). Germline-derived CDR1 and CDR2 are KGHSH and LQKENI. The length of the CDR3 is 15 residues. Trimming removed 3 bases from V and 5 bases from J, with 16 bases in between.

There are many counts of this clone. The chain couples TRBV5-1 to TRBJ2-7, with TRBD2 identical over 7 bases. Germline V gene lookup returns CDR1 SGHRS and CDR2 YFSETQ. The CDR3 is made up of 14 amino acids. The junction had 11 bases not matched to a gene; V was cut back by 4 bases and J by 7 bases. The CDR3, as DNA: TGCGCCAGCAGCCGGGACGGGGGGACCAATGAGCAGTACTTC. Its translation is CASSRDGGTNEQYF.

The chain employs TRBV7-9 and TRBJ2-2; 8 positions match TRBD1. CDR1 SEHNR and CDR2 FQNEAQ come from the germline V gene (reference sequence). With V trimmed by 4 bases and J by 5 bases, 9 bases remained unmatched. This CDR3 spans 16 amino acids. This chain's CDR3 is CASSSTDRAMTGELFF. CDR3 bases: TGTGCCAGCAGCTCCACGGACAGGGCGATGACCGGGGAGCTGTTTTTT.

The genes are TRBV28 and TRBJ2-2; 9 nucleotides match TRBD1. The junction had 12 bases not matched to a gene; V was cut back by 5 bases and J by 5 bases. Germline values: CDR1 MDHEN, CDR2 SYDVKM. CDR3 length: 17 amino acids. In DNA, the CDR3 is TGTGCCAGCAGTACAGGGGGCGCCCCGGACACGACCGGGGAGCTGTTTTTT. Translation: CASSTGGAPDTTGELFF. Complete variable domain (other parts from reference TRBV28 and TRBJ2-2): DVKVTQSSRYLVKRTGEKVFLECVQDMDHENMFWYRQDPGLGLRLIYFSYDVKMKEKGDIPEGYSVSREKKERFSLILESASTNQTSMYLCASSTGGAPDTTGELFFGEGSRLTVL.

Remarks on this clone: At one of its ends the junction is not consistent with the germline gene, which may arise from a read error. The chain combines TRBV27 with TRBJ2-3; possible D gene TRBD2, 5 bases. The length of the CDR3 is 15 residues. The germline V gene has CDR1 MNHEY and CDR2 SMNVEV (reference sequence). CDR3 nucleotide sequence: TGTGCCAGCAGTTTGGAGATCGCTAGCAGAGATACGCAGTATTTT. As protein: CASSLEIASRDTQYF.

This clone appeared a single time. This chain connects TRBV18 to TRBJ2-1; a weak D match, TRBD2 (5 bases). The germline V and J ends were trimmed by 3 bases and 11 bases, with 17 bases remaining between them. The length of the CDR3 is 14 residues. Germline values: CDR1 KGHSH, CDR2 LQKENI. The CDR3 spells CASSPSGPSGKQFF. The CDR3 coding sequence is TGTGCCAGCTCACCCTCGGGTCCATCGGGAAAGCAGTTCTTC.

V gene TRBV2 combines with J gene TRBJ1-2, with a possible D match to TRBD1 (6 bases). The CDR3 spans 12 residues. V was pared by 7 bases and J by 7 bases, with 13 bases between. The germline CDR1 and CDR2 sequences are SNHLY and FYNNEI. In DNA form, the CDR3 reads TGTGCCAGCACCCCCAGGGGCGGTGGCTACACCTTC. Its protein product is CASTPRGGGYTF.

CDR3 loop: CASSYSRDQPQHF. The CDR3 DNA reads TGTGCCAGCAGTTATTCCAGGGATCAGCCCCAGCATTTT. The chain employs TRBV6-5 and TRBJ1-5, with D possibly being TRBD1 (5 bases). The CDR3 extends over 13 amino acids. Germline loops: CDR1 MNHEY, CDR2 SVGAGI. V was cut by 3 bases and J by 5 bases, with 8 bases left in between.

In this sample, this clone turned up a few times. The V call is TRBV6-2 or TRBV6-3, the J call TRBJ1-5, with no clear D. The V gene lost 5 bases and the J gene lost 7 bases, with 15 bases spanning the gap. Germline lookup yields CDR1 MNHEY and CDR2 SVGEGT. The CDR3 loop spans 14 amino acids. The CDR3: CASSLGGRKQPQHF. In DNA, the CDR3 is TGTGCCAGCAGTCTCGGTGGGAGGAAACAGCCCCAGCATTTT.

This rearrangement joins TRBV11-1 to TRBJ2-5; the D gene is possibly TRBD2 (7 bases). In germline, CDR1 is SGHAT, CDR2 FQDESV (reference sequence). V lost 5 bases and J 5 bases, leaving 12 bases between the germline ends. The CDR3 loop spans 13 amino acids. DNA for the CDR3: TGTGCCAGCAGCCGCGGGGGCCGCGAGACCCAGTACTTC. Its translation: CASSRGGRETQYF.

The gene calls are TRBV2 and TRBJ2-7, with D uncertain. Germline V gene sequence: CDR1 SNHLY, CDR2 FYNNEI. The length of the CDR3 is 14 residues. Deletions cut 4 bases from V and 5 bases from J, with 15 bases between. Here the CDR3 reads CASSVFDSSHEQYF. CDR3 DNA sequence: TGTGCCAGCAGTGTTTTCGATTCCAGTCACGAGCAGTACTTC. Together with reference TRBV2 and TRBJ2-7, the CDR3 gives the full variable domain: EPEVTQTPSHQVTQMGQEVILRCVPISNHLYFYWYRQILGQKVEFLVSFYNNEISEKSEIFDDQFSVERPDGSNFTLKIRSTKLEDSAMYFCASSVFDSSHEQYFGPGTRLTVT.

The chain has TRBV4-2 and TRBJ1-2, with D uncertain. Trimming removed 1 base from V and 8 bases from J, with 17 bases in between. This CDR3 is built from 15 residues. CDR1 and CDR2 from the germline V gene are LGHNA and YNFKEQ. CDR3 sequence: CASSQVEGSGYGYTF. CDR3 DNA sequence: TGTGCCAGCAGCCAAGTGGAGGGATCCGGCTACGGCTACACCTTC.

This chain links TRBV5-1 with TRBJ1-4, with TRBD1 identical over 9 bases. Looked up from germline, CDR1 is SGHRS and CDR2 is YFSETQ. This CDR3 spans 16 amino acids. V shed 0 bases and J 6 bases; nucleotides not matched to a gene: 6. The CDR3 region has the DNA TGCGCCAGCAGCTTGGGACAGGGGGTCTGGGATGAAAAACTGTTTTTT. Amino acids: CASSLGQGVWDEKLFF.

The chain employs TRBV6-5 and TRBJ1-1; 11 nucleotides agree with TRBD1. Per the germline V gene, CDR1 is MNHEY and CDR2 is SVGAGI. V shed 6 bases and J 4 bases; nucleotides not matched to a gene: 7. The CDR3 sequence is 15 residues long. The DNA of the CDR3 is TGTGCCAGCAGCCAGAAGGGACAGGGGGGCACTGAAGCTTTCTTT. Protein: CASSQKGQGGTEAFF.

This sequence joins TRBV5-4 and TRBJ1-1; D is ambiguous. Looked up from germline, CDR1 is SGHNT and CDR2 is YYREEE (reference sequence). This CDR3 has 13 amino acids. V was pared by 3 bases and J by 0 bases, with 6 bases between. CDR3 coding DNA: TGTGCCAGCAGCTATGTAGTGAACACTGAAGCTTTCTTT. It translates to CASSYVVNTEAFF.

This chain's CDR3 is CASSFFDRVNQPQHF. CDR3 coding DNA: TGTGCCAGCAGCTTCTTCGACAGGGTAAATCAGCCCCAGCATTTT. The V call is TRBV5-6, the J call TRBJ1-5, with 7 bases lining up with TRBD1. With V trimmed by 2 bases and J by 4 bases, 6 bases remained unmatched. Per the germline V gene, CDR1 is SGHDT and CDR2 is YYEEEE. The CDR3 runs 15 residues.

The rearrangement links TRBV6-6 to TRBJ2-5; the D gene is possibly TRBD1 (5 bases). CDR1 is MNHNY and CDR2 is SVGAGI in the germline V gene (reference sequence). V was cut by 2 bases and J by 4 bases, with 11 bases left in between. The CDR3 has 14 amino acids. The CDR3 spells CASSYPIRGETQYF. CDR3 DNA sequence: TGTGCCAGCAGTTACCCGATAAGGGGAGAGACCCAGTACTTC.

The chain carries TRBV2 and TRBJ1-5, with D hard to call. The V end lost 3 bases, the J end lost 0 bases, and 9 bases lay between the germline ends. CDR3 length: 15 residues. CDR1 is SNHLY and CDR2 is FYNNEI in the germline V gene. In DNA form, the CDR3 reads TGTGCCAGCAGTGAGGTGAGCTATAGCAATCAGCCCCAGCATTTT. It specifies CASSEVSYSNQPQHF.

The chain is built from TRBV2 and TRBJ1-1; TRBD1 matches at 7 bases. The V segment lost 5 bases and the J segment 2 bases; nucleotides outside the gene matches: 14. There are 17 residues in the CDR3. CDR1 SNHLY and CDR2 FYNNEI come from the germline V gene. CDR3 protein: CASSPDREKGRNTEAFF. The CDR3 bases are TGTGCCAGCAGTCCTGACAGGGAAAAGGGTAGAAACACTGAAGCTTTCTTT.

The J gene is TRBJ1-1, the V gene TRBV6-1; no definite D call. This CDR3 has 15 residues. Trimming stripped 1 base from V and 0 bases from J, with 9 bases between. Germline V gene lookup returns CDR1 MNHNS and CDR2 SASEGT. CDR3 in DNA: TGTGCCAGCAGTGAAGTATCGAGCTTGAACACTGAAGCTTTCTTT. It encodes CASSEVSSLNTEAFF.

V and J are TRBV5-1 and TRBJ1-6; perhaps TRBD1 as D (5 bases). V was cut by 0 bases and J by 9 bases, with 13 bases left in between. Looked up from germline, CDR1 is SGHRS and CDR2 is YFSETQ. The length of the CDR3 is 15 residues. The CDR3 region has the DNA TGCGCCAGCAGCTTGGAAGGGGCTTACGGTTCACCCCTCCACTTT. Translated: CASSLEGAYGSPLHF.

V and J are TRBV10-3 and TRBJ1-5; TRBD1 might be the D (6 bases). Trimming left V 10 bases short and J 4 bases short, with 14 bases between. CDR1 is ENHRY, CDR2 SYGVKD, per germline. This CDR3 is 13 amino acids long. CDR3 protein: CATVDRDNQPQHF. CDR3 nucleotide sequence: TGTGCCACCGTGGACAGAGATAATCAGCCCCAGCATTTT.

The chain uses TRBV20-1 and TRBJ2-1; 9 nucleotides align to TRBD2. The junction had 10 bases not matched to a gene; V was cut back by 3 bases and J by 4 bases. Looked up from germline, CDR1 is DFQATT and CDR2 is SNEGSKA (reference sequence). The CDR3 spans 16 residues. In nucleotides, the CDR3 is TGCAGTGCTAGTCCCATAGCGGGAGAGGGTTACAATGAGCAGTTCTTC. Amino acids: CSASPIAGEGYNEQFF.

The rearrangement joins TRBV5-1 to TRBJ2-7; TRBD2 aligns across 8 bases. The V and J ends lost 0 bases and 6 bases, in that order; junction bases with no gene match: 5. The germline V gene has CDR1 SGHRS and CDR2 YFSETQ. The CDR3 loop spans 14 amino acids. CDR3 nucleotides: TGCGCCAGCAGCTTGGAAGGACTAGCCCGCGAGCAGTACTTC. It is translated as CASSLEGLAREQYF.

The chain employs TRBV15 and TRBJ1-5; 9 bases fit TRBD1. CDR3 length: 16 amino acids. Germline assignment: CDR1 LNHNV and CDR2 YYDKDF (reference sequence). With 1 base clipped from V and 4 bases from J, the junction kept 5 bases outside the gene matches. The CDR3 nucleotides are TGTGCCACCAGCAGAGTCGGACAGGGGCGAAATCAGCCCCAGCATTTT. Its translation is CATSRVGQGRNQPQHF. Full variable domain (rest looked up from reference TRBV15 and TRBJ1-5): DAMVIQNPRYQVTQFGKPVTLSCSQTLNHNVMYWYQQKSSQAPKLLFHYYDKDFNNEADTPDNFQSRRPNTSFCFLDIRSPGLGDTAMYLCATSRVGQGRNQPQHFGDGTRLSIL.

The CDR3 DNA follows: TGCGCCAGCAGCGAGAACCCCGGGACAGGGTATGAGACCCAGTACTTC. Protein sequence: CASSENPGTGYETQYF. The V gene is TRBV5-1, the J gene TRBJ2-5; TRBD1 matches at 9 bases. After removal of 4 bases from V and 5 bases from J, the junction contained 12 bases not matched to a gene. The CDR3 has 16 amino acids. CDR1 SGHRS and CDR2 YFSETQ come from the germline V gene.

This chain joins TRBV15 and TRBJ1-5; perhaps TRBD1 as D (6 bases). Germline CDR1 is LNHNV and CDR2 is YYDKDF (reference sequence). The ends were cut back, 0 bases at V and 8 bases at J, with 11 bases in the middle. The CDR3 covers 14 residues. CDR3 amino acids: CATSRDPGGEPQHF. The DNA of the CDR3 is TGTGCCACCAGCAGAGATCCGGGGGGCGAGCCCCAGCATTTT.